The next 19 T cell receptor beta chains were all read from a single sample in a study of shared clonotypes between healthy human individuals. Repertoires were generated with immunoSEQ multiplex PCR, while TCRdb's copy carries only in-frame clones and drops some. The data show 2 million to 2.5 million clones, just under 95% seen once. CD45RO negativity and positive selection for CCR7 defined naive CD8 cells, a population that excluded terminally differentiated effector memory CD45RA+ cells. Specimen: naive CD8+ T cells sorted from blood. These receptor sequences come from a man aged 18 to 30 in good health.

The rearrangement joins TRBV9 to TRBJ1-2, with unresolved D. CDR1 is SGDLS and CDR2 is YYNGEE in the germline V gene. V lost 4 bases and J lost 1, with 14 bases in between. The CDR3 is 15 amino acids. CDR3 nucleotides: TGTGCCAGCAGCCCATTGCAGATTAATAACTATGGCTACACCTTC. It is translated as CASSPLQINNYGYTF.

This clone was counted only a few times. The chain is built from TRBV6-5 and TRBJ2-2; D might be TRBD2 (6 bases). Germline CDR1 and CDR2: MNHEY and SVGAGI. Trimming cost V 4 bases and J 2 bases, with 8 bases left between them. The CDR3 is made up of 14 amino acids. In nucleotides, the CDR3 is TGTGCCAGCAGTTTTACTAGCAACACCGGGGAGCTGTTTTTT. Translating it yields CASSFTSNTGELFF.

This rearrangement joins TRBV14 to TRBJ2-7; possible D gene TRBD2, 5 bases. V was trimmed by 0 bases and J by 1 base, leaving 10 bases between them. The V gene's germline CDR1 is SGHDN and CDR2 FVKESK. The CDR3 loop spans 15 amino acids. The CDR3 is CASSQDRGNSYEQYF. The CDR3, as DNA: TGTGCCAGCAGCCAAGATAGAGGGAATTCCTACGAGCAGTACTTC.

This chain links TRBV7-9 with TRBJ2-1; 10 bases map to TRBD1. Trimming took 1 base from V and 7 from J; bases not matched to a gene: 10. CDR1 SEHNR and CDR2 FQNEAQ come from the germline V gene (reference sequence). This CDR3 is built from 17 residues. The CDR3 nucleotides are TGTGCCAGCAGCTTAGGGGAAAGACAGGGGGCTGAGAATGAGCAGTTCTTC. Residues: CASSLGERQGAENEQFF.

The J gene is TRBJ1-1, the V gene TRBV7-9; D might be TRBD1 (6 bases). Germline V gene lookup returns CDR1 SEHNR and CDR2 FQNEAQ (reference sequence). The CDR3 extends over 17 amino acids. Trimming took 1 base from V and 0 from J, leaving 15 bases between them. The CDR3 sequence: CASSLGRTDKVNTEAFF. Written as DNA, the CDR3 is TGTGCCAGCAGCTTAGGGCGGACAGATAAAGTGAACACTGAAGCTTTCTTT.

The chain links TRBV12-5 to TRBJ2-1; 7 positions match TRBD2. The ends lost 1 base at V and 2 bases at J; junction bases unmatched: 8. The CDR3 contains 17 residues. CDR1 and CDR2 (germline): LGHNT, FRNRAP. CDR3 amino acids: CASGLGRAGAAYNEQFF. The CDR3 DNA follows: TGTGCTAGTGGTTTGGGAAGGGCGGGAGCGGCCTACAATGAGCAGTTCTTC. Using reference TRBV12-5 and TRBJ2-1 for the parts outside the CDR3, the full variable domain is DARVTQTPRHKVTEMGQEVTMRCQPILGHNTVFWYRQTMMQGLELLAYFRNRAPLDDSGMPKDRFSAEMPDATLATLKIQPSEPRDSAVYFCASGLGRAGAAYNEQFFGPGTRLTVL.

CDR3 DNA: TGTGCCAGCAGTTACTCCCTAAGCGAAAAACTGTTTTTT. This translates into CASSYSLSEKLFF. The V gene is TRBV6-6, the J gene TRBJ1-4; D is ambiguous. The CDR3 has 13 amino acids. V gave up 0 bases and J gave up 8 bases, with 7 bases separating them. Germline-derived CDR1 and CDR2 are MNHNY and SVGAGI (reference sequence).

The chain is built from TRBV4-1 and TRBJ2-3; 9 bases fit TRBD2. V lost 0 bases, J lost 3 bases, and 10 bases stayed unmatched. Germline CDR1 is MGHRA and CDR2 is YSYEKL. This CDR3 comprises 18 residues. The CDR3 loop reads CASSQDISGGLRTDTQYF. In nucleotides, the CDR3 is TGCGCCAGCAGCCAAGATATTAGCGGGGGTTTGAGGACAGATACGCAGTATTTT.

This clone came up once. The genes are TRBV7-9 and TRBJ2-1; TRBD2 agrees at 7 bases. V shed 5 bases and J 3 bases; nucleotides not matched to a gene: 4. This CDR3 spans 14 amino acids. The V gene's germline CDR1 is SEHNR and CDR2 FQNEAQ (reference sequence). Written as DNA, the CDR3 is TGTGCCAGCAGCCCGACTAGCAGCTACAATGAGCAGTTCTTC. This gives the protein CASSPTSSYNEQFF.

As regards this clone: Other DNA sequences in the sample encode the same CDR3. V gene TRBV18 combines with J gene TRBJ2-7; tentatively, D is TRBD1 (5 bases). The germline V gene has CDR1 KGHSH and CDR2 LQKENI. Trimming stripped 0 bases from V and 4 bases from J, with 10 bases between. The CDR3 covers 14 residues. The DNA of the CDR3 is TGTGCCAGCTCACCACCGGCGGACACGTACGAGCAGTACTTC. Protein: CASSPPADTYEQYF.

The rearrangement uses TRBV7-9 and TRBJ1-4, with 9 bases matching TRBD1. V trimming: 5 bases; J trimming: 7 bases; junction bases outside the gene matches: 8. This CDR3 has 15 residues. CDR1 SEHNR and CDR2 FQNEAQ come from the germline V gene (reference sequence). In DNA, the CDR3 is TGTGCCAGCAGCGATACCGGGACAGGGATTGAAAAACTGTTTTTT. Encoded protein: CASSDTGTGIEKLFF.

The chain links TRBV30 to TRBJ1-4, with a possible D match to TRBD1 (6 bases). Germline CDR1 reads GTSNPN; CDR2 reads SVGIG (reference sequence). Trimming cost V 5 bases and J 7 bases, with 14 bases left between them. The CDR3 runs 13 residues. The CDR3 reads CAWGGRLSEKLFF. The CDR3 DNA is TGTGCCTGGGGGGGCAGGCTTAGTGAAAAACTGTTTTTT.

V is TRBV4-3 and J is TRBJ2-7; D remains unclear. Germline lookup yields CDR1 LGHNA and CDR2 YSLEER. This CDR3 has 14 amino acids. Between the trimmed V and J ends, which lost 2 bases and 6 bases, there was a span of 14 bases. CDR3 sequence (DNA): TGCGCCAGCAGCCAACTAATCGGTGGGGTCGAGCAGTACTTC. This codes for CASSQLIGGVEQYF.

The genes are TRBV10-3 and TRBJ2-7; TRBD2 is a possible D gene (5 bases). V lost 0 bases and J lost 2, with 11 bases in between. The CDR3 is 15 amino acids. Germline V lookup: CDR1 ENHRY, CDR2 SYGVKD. The CDR3 here is CAISESGGPTYEQYF. In DNA, the CDR3 is TGTGCCATCAGTGAGTCGGGCGGGCCCACCTACGAGCAGTACTTC.

This chain connects TRBV18 to TRBJ2-1; no clear D gene. There are 15 residues in the CDR3. Germline V gene data show CDR1 as KGHSH and CDR2 as LQKENI. Trimming pared 2 bases from V and 5 bases from J, leaving 13 bases between. This CDR3 is CASSPKWKPDNEQFF. In nucleotides, the CDR3 is TGTGCCAGCTCACCAAAATGGAAACCAGACAATGAGCAGTTCTTC.

Remarks on this clone: The identical CDR3 is also encoded by other nucleotide sequences in the sample. CDR3 loop: CASSPGGASYEQYF. Written as DNA, the CDR3 is TGTGCCAGTAGCCCTGGAGGGGCCAGCTACGAGCAGTACTTC. The rearrangement links TRBV19 to TRBJ2-7, with D maybe TRBD2 (6 bases). The CDR3 consists of 14 residues. V gave up 6 bases and J gave up 3 bases, with 15 bases separating them. Germline CDR1 is LNHDA and CDR2 is SQIVND (reference sequence).

This chain uses TRBV5-4 with TRBJ1-4, with D possibly being TRBD1 (5 bases). The CDR3 consists of 16 residues. V dropped 3 bases and J dropped 3 bases, with 15 bases sitting between them. Germline CDR1 and CDR2: SGHNT and YYREEE (reference sequence). CDR3 sequence (DNA): TGTGCCAGCAGCTCTTACCGGGACTCGTCTAATGAAAAACTGTTTTTT. This sequence encodes CASSSYRDSSNEKLFF.

The rearrangement uses TRBV28 and TRBJ1-4; D not certain. Germline V gene data show CDR1 as MDHEN and CDR2 as SYDVKM. The germline V and J ends were trimmed by 6 bases and 7 bases, with 9 bases remaining between them. CDR3 length: 12 amino acids. In DNA, the CDR3 is TGTGCCAGCAGCCCCGGAGTTGAAAAACTGTTTTTT. This translates into CASSPGVEKLFF. The whole variable domain, remainder taken from reference TRBV28 and TRBJ1-4, is DVKVTQSSRYLVKRTGEKVFLECVQDMDHENMFWYRQDPGLGLRLIYFSYDVKMKEKGDIPEGYSVSREKKERFSLILESASTNQTSMYLCASSPGVEKLFFGSGTQLSVL.

CDR3 sequence (DNA): TGTGCCAGCAGCTTGCATACCCGCATCTACGAGCAGTACTTC. It encodes CASSLHTRIYEQYF. The rearrangement joins TRBV7-9 to TRBJ2-7; no clear D gene. V lost 3 bases, J lost 3 bases, and 12 bases lay in between. CDR1 and CDR2 (germline): SEHNR, FQNEAQ (reference sequence). The CDR3 consists of 14 residues.